These 21 T cell receptor beta chains were all obtained from the same sample, sequenced in a study of metastatic and nonmetastatic thyroid tumors. None of the patients had undergone any treatment ahead of thyroid surgery. TCRdb redid the clone calls on the PCR reads using MiXCR. The sample yields 5,000 to 7,000 clones, 25% to 40% seen once. The sample was tumor tissue. Every receptor here comes from a female donor with papillary thyroid cancer or a benign thyroid nodule (not recorded which). Some clones in this sample may be carry-over from other donors' samples.

This chain uses TRBV6-1 with TRBJ1-1, with D maybe TRBD1 (5 bases). The CDR3 runs to 15 residues. CDR1 MNHNS and CDR2 SASEGT come from the germline V gene. The V and J ends lost 5 bases and 5 bases respectively, with 18 bases between them. This CDR3 reads CASSPTWGGRTEAFF. The CDR3 DNA sequence: TGTGCCAGCAGTCCTACCTGGGGGGGGAGGACTGAAGCTTTCTTT.

This rearrangement joins TRBV11-2 to TRBJ2-1; D may be TRBD2 (5 bases). This CDR3 contains 13 residues. Per the germline V gene, CDR1 is SGHAT and CDR2 is FQNNGV. V dropped 6 bases and J dropped 4 bases, with 10 bases sitting between them. CDR3 DNA: TGTGCCAGCAGGGGAGTTTTTTACAATGAGCAGTTCTTC. Translating it yields CASRGVFYNEQFF. The entire variable domain, with the rest obtained from reference TRBV11-2 and TRBJ2-1, is as follows: EAGVAQSPRYKIIEKRQSVAFWCNPISGHATLYWYQQILGQGPKLLIQFQNNGVVDDSQLPKDRFSAERLKGVDSTLKIQPAKLEDSAVYLCASRGVFYNEQFFGPGTRLTVL.

This clone ranks as medium-sized. The rearrangement links TRBV6-1 to TRBJ2-7; perhaps TRBD1 as D (6 bases). This CDR3 has 15 residues. With 3 bases removed from V and 2 bases from J, the gap between germline ends came to 14 bases. Germline-derived CDR1 and CDR2 are MNHNS and SASEGT. The CDR3 loop is CASSEYHRDAYEQYF. CDR3 in DNA: TGTGCCAGCAGTGAGTACCACAGGGACGCCTACGAGCAGTACTTC.

Written as DNA, the CDR3 is TGTGCCAGCAGCTCGGACATACTTTACGATGAGCAGTTCTTC. This sequence encodes CASSSDILYDEQFF. V and J are TRBV5-6 and TRBJ2-1; possibly TRBD1 for D (5 bases). This CDR3 has 14 residues. Germline values: CDR1 SGHDT, CDR2 YYEEEE. V dropped 3 bases and J dropped 8 bases, with 15 bases sitting between them.

This clone was detected many times. Just one base apart from a much larger clone, this may be a read error. The J gene is TRBJ1-5, the V gene TRBV12-3 or TRBV12-4; 8 positions match TRBD1. This CDR3 region has 16 residues. The DNA for the CDR3 is TGTGCCAGCAGTACCGGGACAGGCCTTCCCTATCAGCCCCAGCGTTTT. Translation gives CASSTGTGLPYQPQRF.

This clone has just a few counts. The chain couples TRBV6-1 to TRBJ2-7; 11 nucleotides agree with TRBD2. Germline V gives CDR1 MNHNS, CDR2 SASEGT. The V segment lost 5 bases and the J segment 4 bases; nucleotides outside the gene matches: 7. The CDR3 is 15 amino acids. CDR3 nucleotide sequence: TGTGCCAGCAGTTTAGCGGGAGGGCCTTATTACGAGCAGTACTTC. Residues: CASSLAGGPYYEQYF.

This clone has just a few counts. The V gene is TRBV19, the J gene TRBJ2-1; D uncertain. Between the trimmed V and J ends, which lost 4 bases and 0 bases, there was a span of 4 bases. This CDR3 has 13 amino acids. Germline lookup yields CDR1 LNHDA and CDR2 SQIVND (reference sequence). CDR3 loop: CASSKSSYNEQFF. For the CDR3, the DNA is TGTGCCAGTAGTAAAAGCTCCTACAATGAGCAGTTCTTC.

The chain carries TRBV6-5 and TRBJ1-1; D gene ambiguous. The ends were cut back, 4 bases at V and 2 bases at J, with 8 bases in the middle. The germline V gene encodes CDR1 MNHEY and CDR2 SVGAGI. The CDR3 runs to 13 residues. The CDR3 loop is CASSFDGNTEAFF. The CDR3, as DNA: TGTGCCAGCAGTTTCGACGGTAACACTGAAGCTTTCTTT.

This chain uses TRBV11-2 with TRBJ2-7; D uncertain. V lost 3 bases and J 5 bases, leaving 11 bases between the germline ends. The germline CDR1 and CDR2 sequences are SGHAT and FQNNGV. The CDR3 has 13 residues. DNA for the CDR3: TGTGCCAGCAGCTTCGTGTGGGCGGACGAGCAGTACTTC. Translating it yields CASSFVWADEQYF.

The chain links TRBV10-3 to TRBJ2-2; possible D gene TRBD2, 6 bases. CDR1 is ENHRY and CDR2 is SYGVKD in the germline V gene. The CDR3 is 16 residues long. Trimming cost V 6 bases and J 0 bases, with 14 bases left between them. The CDR3 nucleotides read TGTGCCATCAGCCCTCTTAGCGGATCGAACACCGGGGAGCTGTTTTTT. This codes for CAISPLSGSNTGELFF.

This chain joins TRBV7-2 and TRBJ2-1, with 12 bases lining up with TRBD1. Trimming removed 0 bases from V and 10 bases from J; junction bases left unmatched: 7. CDR1 is SGHTA, CDR2 FQGNSA, per germline. CDR3 size: 16 residues. The CDR3 protein is CASSLAGTGGQGEQFF. For the CDR3, the DNA is TGTGCCAGCAGCTTAGCCGGGACAGGGGGCCAGGGGGAGCAGTTCTTC.

The J gene is TRBJ1-4, the V gene TRBV5-1, with 7 bases aligning to TRBD1. CDR1 and CDR2 from the germline V gene are SGHRS and YFSETQ. The CDR3 sequence is 16 residues long. After removal of 0 bases from V and 8 bases from J, the junction contained 10 bases not matched to a gene. The chain's CDR3 is CASSLDPTGSGEKLFF. CDR3 DNA sequence: TGCGCCAGCAGCTTGGATCCGACAGGGTCAGGGGAAAAACTGTTTTTT.

This clone was picked up a small number of times. V gene TRBV6-1 combines with J gene TRBJ1-3; 7 positions match TRBD1. Germline CDR1 MNHNS, CDR2 SASEGT. CDR3 length: 15 amino acids. V lost 5 bases, J lost 6 bases, and 10 bases stayed unmatched. The CDR3 sequence is CASSLVPGQTNTIYF. The CDR3 bases are TGTGCCAGCAGTCTAGTACCGGGACAGACAAACACCATATATTTT.

The table lists this clone with a count of one. The chain is built from TRBV7-2 and TRBJ2-1; D remains ambiguous. Trimming stripped 5 bases from V and 2 bases from J, with 10 bases between. This CDR3 is built from 14 residues. Per germline, CDR1 SGHTA and CDR2 FQGNSA. The CDR3 is CASSAIGAYNEQFF. CDR3 DNA sequence: TGTGCCAGCAGCGCCATCGGCGCCTACAATGAGCAGTTCTTC.

In regard to this clone: A much bigger clone sits one base away, suggesting this may be a read error. Other DNA sequences within the sample encode an identical CDR3. The chain employs TRBV5-4 and TRBJ2-5, with D possibly being TRBD2 (6 bases). The germline gives CDR1 SGHNT, CDR2 YYREEE (reference sequence). There are 14 residues in the CDR3. CDR3 sequence reads: CASSSGGLDETQYF. CDR3 in DNA: TGCGCCAGCAGCTCTGGAGGGCTGGACGAGACCCAGTACTTC.

In its sample, this clone was seen a few times. This chain links TRBV10-2 with TRBJ1-4; D is unresolved. This CDR3 has 15 amino acids. CDR1 is WSHSY and CDR2 is SAAADI in the germline V gene. With 7 bases removed from V and 0 bases from J, the gap between germline ends came to 12 bases. CDR3 nucleotides: TGCGCCAGCACAGCTATTGCCACAACTAATGAAAAACTGTTTTTT. Translation: CASTAIATTNEKLFF.

This clone was observed a handful of times. The CDR3 loop reads CASSESAGEAYNEQFF. The CDR3 DNA reads TGTGCCAGCAGTGAATCAGCGGGAGAGGCCTACAATGAGCAGTTCTTC. V usage is TRBV25-1 and J usage is TRBJ2-1, with 8 bases identical to TRBD2. After removal of 1 base from V and 2 bases from J, the junction contained 4 bases not matched to a gene. CDR1 MGHDK and CDR2 SYGVNS come from the germline V gene. This CDR3 region has 16 residues.

This clone was seen at least ten times. The V and J genes are TRBV2 and TRBJ2-1; D is undetermined. Germline lookup yields CDR1 SNHLY and CDR2 FYNNEI. The CDR3 covers 15 residues. Trimming took 4 bases from V and 0 from J, leaving 10 bases between them. The CDR3 reads CASSVGASSYNEQFF. The CDR3 DNA reads TGTGCCAGCAGTGTAGGCGCTAGCTCCTACAATGAGCAGTTCTTC.

This clone was seen at least ten times. The V gene is TRBV14, the J gene TRBJ2-2; 7 bases line up with TRBD1. V gave up 0 bases and J gave up 7 bases; unmatched junction bases: 14. Germline V gene lookup returns CDR1 SGHDN and CDR2 FVKESK. This CDR3 has 18 residues. This CDR3 is CASSQDPTKTGFDGELFF. The CDR3 nucleotides read TGTGCCAGCAGCCAAGACCCCACCAAGACAGGGTTTGACGGGGAGCTGTTTTTT.

A remark on this clone: At one of its ends the junction is not consistent with the germline gene, which may arise from a read error. This chain uses TRBV6-1 with TRBJ2-2; 7 positions match TRBD2. The length of the CDR3 is 17 residues. The germline CDR1 and CDR2 sequences are MNHNS and SASEGT. For the CDR3, the DNA is TGTGCCAGCAGACCCGGGGAGGGACGGGGGGAAACTGGGGAGCTGTCTTTT. Translation gives CASRPGEGRGETGELSF.

This clone came up many times. The rearrangement joins TRBV30 to TRBJ2-3; 12 bases map to TRBD2. Germline CDR1 is GTSNPN and CDR2 is SVGIG (reference sequence). This CDR3 spans 16 amino acids. The V segment lost 4 bases and the J segment 0 bases; nucleotides outside the gene matches: 5. The CDR3 DNA reads TGTGCCTGGACGCGAGGACTAGCGGGGAGCACAGATACGCAGTATTTT. The encoded protein is CAWTRGLAGSTDTQYF. The full variable domain, in which reference TRBV30 and TRBJ2-3 provide the parts outside the CDR3, is SQTIHQWPATLVQPVGSPLSLECTVEGTSNPNLYWYRQAAGRGLQLLFYSVGIGQISSEVPQNLSASRPQDRQFILSSKKLLLSDSGFYLCAWTRGLAGSTDTQYFGPGTRLTVL.